A selection of T cell receptor beta chains follows, all from one sample in a study of blood T cell repertoires in COVID-19. Method: immunoSEQ multiplex PCR; TCRdb's copy keeps in-frame clones and lacks some. The table has 250,000 to 300,000 clones, more than 75% seen once. The sequencing sample was made of peripheral blood. Receptors were obtained from a middle-aged woman who had recovered from COVID-19. CDR3s include the opening cysteine and the closing phenylalanine or tryptophan. D genes are given only for firm matches. Rows may omit the clone size; those that give it use once, few, many or a size class.

j_call,d_call,clone_size,v_call,cdr3_nt,cdr3_aa
TRBJ2-2,NA,NA,TRBV18,TGTGCCAGCTCACCAAATTCGGAGAGGGAGCTGTTTTTT,CASSPNSERELFF
TRBJ1-1,NA,NA,TRBV6-2/TRBV6-3,TGTGCCAGCAGTTACGGGTCGCGGGCCAGGAACACTGAAGCTTTCTTT,CASSYGSRARNTEAFF
TRBJ2-3,TRBD2,NA,TRBV3-1/TRBV3-2,TGTGCCAGCAGTCCGGGACTAGCTACAGATACGCAGTATTTT,CASSPGLATDTQYF
TRBJ2-7,TRBD1,NA,TRBV7-8,TGTGCCAGCAGCTTAGGGTTTATCGGCGGACAGGGACTCTCCTACGAGCAGTACTTC,CASSLGFIGGQGLSYEQYF
TRBJ2-5,NA,NA,TRBV12-3/TRBV12-4,TGTGCCAGCAGTGAATACCGGGACTCGTCCCAGTACTTC,CASSEYRDSSQYF
TRBJ2-3,TRBD2,NA,TRBV4-3,TGCGCCAGCAGCCAAGAAGCCTCCCTAGCGGGGGGCACAGATACGCAGTATTTT,CASSQEASLAGGTDTQYF
TRBJ2-7,TRBD1,NA,TRBV6-6,TGTGCCAGCAGTCGAAGACAGGGAACCTACGAGCAGTACTTC,CASSRRQGTYEQYF
TRBJ1-4,NA,few,TRBV6-5,TGTGCCAGCAGGGACACTGGGGGCACTAATGAAAAACTGTTTTTT,CASRDTGGTNEKLFF
TRBJ2-5,TRBD1,NA,TRBV5-4,TGTGCCAGCAGCGCTGGGACAGGGGTGTGGCAGACCCAGTACTTC,CASSAGTGVWQTQYF
TRBJ2-7,NA,NA,TRBV3-1/TRBV3-2,TGTGCCAGCAGCCAAGCAACCTACGAGCAGTACTTC,CASSQATYEQYF